This T cell receptor (beta chain) was sequenced for a study of T cells in Graves' hyperthyroidism and ophthalmopathy. CDR1 SGHAT and CDR2 FQDESV come from the germline V gene (reference sequence). This CDR3 comprises 13 residues. Trimming took off 5 bases at V and 7 bases at J, with 12 bases between the two ends. Amplified TCR beta CDR3 regions came from RNA transcripts. Primed by the HTBI set, a first-round RT-PCR was run on the TCR CDR3. TCRdb re-called the multiplex PCR reads with MiXCR, one entry per CDR3 protein. In the table there are fewer than 400,000 distinct CDR3 sequences, roughly 25% of which are singletons. This clonotype was observed at least ten times.

The V and J genes are TRBV11-1 and TRBJ2-1; D may be TRBD2 (6 bases). Input material: blood. The TCR originated in a man over 45 with Graves' hyperthyroidism. The CDR3 reads CASSKTRRNEQFF. As DNA, the CDR3 is TGTGCCAGCAGCAAGACTAGGCGGAATGAGCAGTTCTTC.